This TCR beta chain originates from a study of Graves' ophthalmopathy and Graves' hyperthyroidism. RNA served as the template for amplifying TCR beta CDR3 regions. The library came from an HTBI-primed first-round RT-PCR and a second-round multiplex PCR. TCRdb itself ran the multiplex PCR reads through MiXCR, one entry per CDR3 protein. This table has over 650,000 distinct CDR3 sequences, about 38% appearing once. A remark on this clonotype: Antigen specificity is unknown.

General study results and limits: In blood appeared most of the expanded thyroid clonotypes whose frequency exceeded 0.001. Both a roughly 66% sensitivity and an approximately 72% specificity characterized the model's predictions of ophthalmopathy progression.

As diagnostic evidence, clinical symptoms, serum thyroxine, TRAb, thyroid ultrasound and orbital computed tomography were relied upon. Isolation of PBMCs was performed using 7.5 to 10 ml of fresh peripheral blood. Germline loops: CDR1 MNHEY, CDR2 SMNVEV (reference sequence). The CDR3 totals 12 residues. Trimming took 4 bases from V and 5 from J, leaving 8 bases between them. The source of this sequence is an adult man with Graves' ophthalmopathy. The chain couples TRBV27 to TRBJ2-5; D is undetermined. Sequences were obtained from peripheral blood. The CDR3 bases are TGTGCCAGCAGTTCCTATGGGGAGACCCAGTACTTC. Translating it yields CASSSYGETQYF.